The subject of this entry is one T cell receptor (beta chain). Germline loops: CDR1 SGHTA, CDR2 FQGNSA. CDR3 size: 14 residues. The V end lost 5 bases, the J end lost 2 bases, and 10 bases lay between the germline ends. This entry is derived from a study of T cell changes during pregnancy in multiple sclerosis. This table comes from immunoSEQ multiplex PCR, and its TCRdb copy is limited to in-frame clones, with some not included. This sample has 80,000 to 100,000 clones, with 91% found just once. This clonotype was sampled from a female donor in good health, enrolled as a control in a pregnancy study. The sample here was peripheral blood, taken after pregnancy. V gene TRBV7-2 combines with J gene TRBJ1-3; unclear D gene. CDR3 DNA: TGTGCCAGCAGCGCCGGGTCGGCTGGAAACACCATATATTTT. Protein product: CASSAGSAGNTIYF. Supplemented by reference TRBV7-2 and TRBJ1-3, the full variable domain reads GAGVSQSPSNKVTEKGKDVELRCDPISGHTALYWYRQSLGQGLEFLIYFQGNSAPDKSGLPSDRFSAERTGGSVSTLTIQRTQQEDSAVYLCASSAGSAGNTIYFGEGSWLTVV.